This TCR beta chain was observed in a study of control samples from healthy donors and cancer patients. Generated by immunoSEQ multiplex PCR, the TCRdb table keeps only in-frame clones and is missing some. The sample has some 170,000 clones, roughly 95% seen once. This CDR3 comprises 13 residues. V lost 7 bases, J lost 0 bases, and 10 bases lay in between. Germline V gene sequence: CDR1 SQVTM, CDR2 ANQGSEA. The sequencing sample was made of blood. The receptor was isolated from a woman between 25 and 40 years old in good health. The rearrangement joins TRBV29-1 to TRBJ2-1; unclear D gene. CDR3 DNA: TGCAGCGCACCCATAAGCTCCTACAATGAGCAGTTCTTC. Encoded protein: CSAPISSYNEQFF.